The clone carrying this TCR beta chain was seen a few times. The antigen is unknown. The data originate from a study of post-analysis software for immune sequencing data. The study, taken as a whole, reports: Patients had higher frequencies than controls of about five TRBV segments, including TRBV5-6, TRBV5-1 and TRBV20-1.

V shed 1 base and J shed 5 bases, with 14 bases lying between them. The CDR3 has 14 amino acids. Germline V gene sequence: CDR1 SQVTM, CDR2 ANQGSEA. Carried by the TCR beta cDNA libraries were unique molecular identifiers. MiXCR was run by TCRdb on the PCR reads, yielding one entry per CDR3 protein. The table shows around 400,000 distinct CDR3 sequences, with 30% to 45% occurring only once. The clonotype originates from a girl between 10 and 17 years old with multiple sclerosis. Specimen: blood. The chain couples TRBV29-1 to TRBJ1-2; D may be TRBD1 (5 bases). As DNA, the CDR3 is TGCAGCGTTGAAGGCCTAGGGGCCGGATATGGCTACACCTTC. Encoded protein: CSVEGLGAGYGYTF.